This T cell receptor beta chain appears in the sequencing data of a study of human T cells and chemical hapten exposure. Study-wide context: Diphenylcyclopropenone, dosed weekly to the scalp, was given to patients throughout the roughly 25-week study. Yields of TCR per sample differed, chiefly owing to small differences in pooled library volume.

This clonotype was seen repeatedly, ten times or more. Described time point: pre-sensitization, week 0. Regarding treatment: therapeutic diphenylcyclopropenone sensitization with weekly scalp DPC. The donor pool consisted of alopecia patients aged 18 to 70 years, considered suitable for DPC. The CDR3 is 16 amino acids. Germline V gene sequence: CDR1 SGHRS, CDR2 YFSETQ. Trimming took 4 bases from V and 4 from J; bases not matched to a gene: 3. MiXCR, applied by TCRdb to the RACE reads, yields one record per CDR3 protein. Altogether approximately 260,000 distinct CDR3 sequences are present, over 8% being singletons, with the ten largest covering approximately 2.2%.

The V call is TRBV5-1, the J call TRBJ2-1; TRBD2 agrees at 15 bases. Sequenced material: whole blood, taken in connection with sensitization to the hapten diphenylcyclopropenone (DPC). This sequence originates from a woman in her thirties or forties with alopecia areata. Some clones in this sample may be carry-over from other donors' samples. In DNA form, the CDR3 reads TGCGCCAGCAGCCCTGGACTAGCGGGAGGGTACAATGAGCAGTTCTTC. Amino acids: CASSPGLAGGYNEQFF.